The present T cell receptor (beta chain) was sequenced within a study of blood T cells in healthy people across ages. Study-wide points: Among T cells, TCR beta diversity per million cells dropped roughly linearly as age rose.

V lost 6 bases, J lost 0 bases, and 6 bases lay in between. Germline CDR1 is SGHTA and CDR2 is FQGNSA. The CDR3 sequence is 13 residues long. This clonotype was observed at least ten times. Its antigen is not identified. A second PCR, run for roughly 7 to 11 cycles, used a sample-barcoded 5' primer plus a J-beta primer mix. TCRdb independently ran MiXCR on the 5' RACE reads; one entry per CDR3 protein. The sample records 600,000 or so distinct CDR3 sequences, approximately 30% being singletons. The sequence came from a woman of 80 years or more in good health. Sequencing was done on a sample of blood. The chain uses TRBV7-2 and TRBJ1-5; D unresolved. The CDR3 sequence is CASSTHSNQPQHF. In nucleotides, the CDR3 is TGTGCCAGCAGTACCCATAGCAATCAGCCCCAGCATTTT. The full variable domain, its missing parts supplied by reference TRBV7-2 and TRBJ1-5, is GAGVSQSPSNKVTEKGKDVELRCDPISGHTALYWYRQSLGQGLEFLIYFQGNSAPDKSGLPSDRFSAERTGGSVSTLTIQRTQQEDSAVYLCASSTHSNQPQHFGDGTRLSIL.